One sample yielded the 29 T cell receptor beta chains listed below, sequenced in a study of CD8+CD57+ T cells in acquired aplastic anemia. TCR beta VDJ and CDR3 were profiled, and genomic DNA was the template. TCRdb fed the reads into MiXCR, producing one record per CDR3 protein. The table records a few hundred thousand distinct CDR3 sequences, around 32% of them present only once. The material sequenced was sorted CD4+, CD8+, or CD8+CD57+ T cells (not recorded which) from PBMCs. Every receptor here comes from a human donor in good health, serving as a control.

This sequence joins TRBV24-1 and TRBJ2-2; 7 bases agree with TRBD1. The CDR3 contains 13 residues. CDR1 is KGHDR and CDR2 is SFDVKD in the germline V gene. The J segment lost 9 bases and the V segment lost 3 bases, leaving 3 bases of the junction unmatched. CDR3 nucleotide sequence: TGTGCCACCAGTGATCAGGACAGGCGGGAGCTGTTTTTT. Protein sequence: CATSDQDRRELFF.

This chain joins TRBV2 and TRBJ2-5, with a possible D match to TRBD2 (7 bases). The CDR3 length is 14 residues. The germline CDR1 and CDR2 sequences are SNHLY and FYNNEI. The V end was cut by 6 bases, the J end by 6 bases, with 17 bases between. The chain's CDR3 is CASSVGGDVQTQYF. The CDR3 DNA reads TGTGCCAGCAGCGTAGGGGGGGACGTACAGACCCAGTACTTC.

This clonotype was counted at least ten times. The chain is built from TRBV6-5 and TRBJ1-2; D remains unclear. This CDR3 comprises 14 residues. V lost 6 bases to trimming and J lost 1 base, with 12 bases between them. Looked up from germline, CDR1 is MNHEY and CDR2 is SVGAGI. The CDR3 region has the DNA TGTGCCAGCAGATCCTCGGCGGATAACTATGGCTACACCTTC. Its translation is CASRSSADNYGYTF.

This clonotype was seen repeatedly, ten times or more. Here the CDR3 reads CASSVRLGDTQYF. In nucleotides, the CDR3 is TGTGCCAGCAGTGTCCGCCTGGGGGATACGCAGTATTTT. This sequence joins TRBV6-4 and TRBJ2-3; D is undetermined. Per germline, CDR1 MRHNA and CDR2 SNTAGT. This CDR3 is 13 amino acids long. Trimming stripped 4 bases from V and 6 bases from J, with 11 bases between.

This clonotype was seen a handful of times. The rearrangement uses TRBV5-8 and TRBJ1-1; D ambiguous. Trimming stripped 6 bases from V and 0 bases from J, with 15 bases between. The CDR3 extends over 15 amino acids. In germline, CDR1 is SGHTS, CDR2 YDEGEE. DNA for the CDR3: TGTGCCAGCATTGGAGGGCCTAACCTGAACACTGAAGCTTTCTTT. It encodes CASIGGPNLNTEAFF. The full variable domain, rest sourced from reference TRBV5-8 and TRBJ1-1, is EAGVTQSPTHLIKTRGQQATLRCSPISGHTSVYWYQQALGLGLQFLLWYDEGEERNRGNFPPRFSGRQFPNYSSELNVNALELEDSALYLCASIGGPNLNTEAFFGQGTRLTVV.

This clonotype was seen ten or more times. The genes are TRBV24-1 and TRBJ2-1, with TRBD2 matching over 11 bases. V dropped 4 bases and J dropped 2; count of bases not matched to a gene: 6. The CDR3 runs to 17 residues. Germline CDR1 and CDR2: KGHDR and SFDVKD. CDR3 in DNA: TGTGCCACCAGTGACACTAGCGGGAGTGCTACCTACAATGAGCAGTTCTTC. Protein: CATSDTSGSATYNEQFF.

A few counts support this clonotype. The chain has TRBV12-3 or TRBV12-4 and TRBJ1-4; a weak D match, TRBD1 (6 bases). V gave up 4 bases and J gave up 6 bases, with 15 bases separating them. The CDR3 totals 15 residues. The DNA of the CDR3 is TGTGCCAGCAGTTCTCGAAACAGGGATTATGAAAAACTGTTTTTT. It yields the protein CASSSRNRDYEKLFF.

The chain joins TRBV29-1 to TRBJ1-1; D perhaps matches TRBD1 (6 bases). The CDR3 is 12 residues long. The V end lost 6 bases, the J end lost 1 base, and 9 bases lay between the germline ends. Germline V lookup: CDR1 SQVTM, CDR2 ANQGSEA. The DNA for the CDR3 is TGCAGCGTGGACAGTAAGAACACTGAAGCTTTCTTT. Its protein is CSVDSKNTEAFF.

V and J are TRBV7-2 and TRBJ2-1, with TRBD1 matching over 7 bases. The CDR3 totals 17 residues. CDR1 and CDR2 from the germline V gene are SGHTA and FQGNSA. J gave up 5 bases and V 4 bases, and 14 bases lay outside the gene matches. Written as DNA, the CDR3 is TGTGCCAGCAGCTCGGCGATAACAGGGGTCATTAACAATGAGCAGTTCTTC. As protein: CASSSAITGVINNEQFF.

This chain connects TRBV7-2 to TRBJ1-5, with 8 nucleotides matching TRBD1. CDR1 is SGHTA, CDR2 FQGNSA, per germline. J gave up 7 bases and V 5 bases, and 4 bases lay outside the gene matches. The CDR3 totals 13 residues. CDR3 nucleotides: TGTGCCAGCAGCACGGACAGGGTCCAGCCCCAGCATTTT. Encoded protein: CASSTDRVQPQHF.

This clonotype has a count of ten or more. The rearrangement links TRBV2 to TRBJ1-2; tentative D call: TRBD1 (5 bases). The CDR3 loop spans 14 amino acids. The germline V and J ends were trimmed by 4 bases and 1 base, with 10 bases remaining between them. Germline CDR1 and CDR2: SNHLY and FYNNEI. CDR3 sequence reads: CASSGQFINYGYTF. The CDR3 nucleotides are TGTGCCAGCAGTGGACAGTTTATTAACTATGGCTACACCTTC.

This clonotype came up many times. V usage is TRBV20-1 and J usage is TRBJ2-7; D not certain. Trimming removed 0 bases at V and 3 bases at J, with 12 bases between. This CDR3 has 14 amino acids. The germline V gene has CDR1 DFQATT and CDR2 SNEGSKA (reference sequence). The CDR3 DNA reads TGCAGTGCTAGAGATCGGCGGAATAACTACGAGCAGTACTTC. It is translated as CSARDRRNNYEQYF.

The chain has TRBV5-8 and TRBJ2-7, with D perhaps matching TRBD2 (6 bases). V was clipped by 2 bases and J by 3 bases, with 15 bases between them. The germline V gene has CDR1 SGHTS and CDR2 YDEGEE. The CDR3 length is 15 residues. This CDR3 reads CASSFGSAGLYEQYF. CDR3 DNA sequence: TGTGCCAGCAGCTTCGGGAGCGCTGGACTCTACGAGCAGTACTTC.

This clonotype has a count of ten or more. V gene TRBV25-1 combines with J gene TRBJ1-6; 8 bases match TRBD1. The CDR3 runs 15 residues. CDR1 and CDR2 (germline): MGHDK, SYGVNS. Germline trimming cut 2 bases from V and 7 bases from J; bases unmatched to any gene: 4. CDR3 sequence (DNA): TGTGCCAGCAGTGAACTACGACAGGGGAATTCACCCCTCCACTTT. Its translation: CASSELRQGNSPLHF.

In this sample, this clonotype turned up many times. The rearrangement links TRBV7-6 to TRBJ2-2; 9 positions agree with TRBD2. In germline, CDR1 is SGHVS, CDR2 FNYEAQ. Trimming at V came to 6 bases and at J to 3 bases, leaving 5 bases not matched to a gene. This CDR3 has 15 residues. The CDR3 loop is CASRAIAGDTGELFF. CDR3 sequence (DNA): TGTGCCAGCAGAGCCATAGCGGGAGACACCGGGGAGCTGTTTTTT.

This clonotype was detected only a few times. The rearrangement links TRBV30 to TRBJ1-1, with D unresolved. With 2 bases removed from V and 4 bases from J, the gap between germline ends came to 11 bases. Germline-derived CDR1 and CDR2 are GTSNPN and SVGIG (reference sequence). The CDR3 spans 13 residues. Written as DNA, the CDR3 is TGTGCCTGGAGTTCGGGTCCTTTCACTGAAGCTTTCTTT. Protein: CAWSSGPFTEAFF.

The V call is TRBV5-3, the J call TRBJ2-3, with a possible D match to TRBD1 (6 bases). TRBV5-3 is sorted into the ORF group, with uncertain function. V lost 10 bases to trimming and J lost 2 bases, with 20 bases between them. CDR3 length equals 15 residues. CDR3 loop: CAWTEQGMPTDTQYF. The DNA for the CDR3 is TGTGCCTGGACCGAACAGGGAATGCCCACAGATACGCAGTATTTT.

With regard to this clonotype: This may arise from a read error, as a much more abundant clone is one base away. The genes are TRBV20-1 and TRBJ2-6; D might be TRBD1 or TRBD2, each matching 5 bases. The germline CDR1 and CDR2 sequences are DFQATT and SNEGSKA (reference sequence). The CDR3 extends over 15 amino acids. In nucleotides, the CDR3 is TGCAGTGCCATCCAGTTCAGGGCCGGGGTCAACGTCCTGACTTTC. It yields the protein CSAIQFRAGVNVLTF.

This clonotype was observed at least ten times. The V gene is TRBV15, the J gene TRBJ1-5; D gene uncertain. Germline CDR1 and CDR2: LNHNV and YYDKDF (reference sequence). The V and J ends lost 0 bases and 10 bases respectively, with 10 bases between them. The CDR3 is made up of 13 amino acids. CDR3 in DNA: TGTGCCACCAGCAGAGATCAAGGGCAACCCCAGCATTTT. Protein: CATSRDQGQPQHF.

The chain links TRBV24-1 to TRBJ2-5; 9 nucleotides line up with TRBD1. The trim removed 4 bases at V and 5 bases at J, leaving 4 bases unmatched. Germline CDR1 is KGHDR and CDR2 is SFDVKD. This CDR3 region has 14 residues. In DNA form, the CDR3 reads TGTGCCACCAGTGAAGGGACAGGGAGGGAGACCCAGTACTTC. As protein: CATSEGTGRETQYF.

This clonotype was detected many times. The chain is built from TRBV20-1 and TRBJ1-5; 8 positions agree with TRBD1. V shed 0 bases and J 3 bases; nucleotides not matched to a gene: 7. Germline V gene data show CDR1 as DFQATT and CDR2 as SNEGSKA (reference sequence). The length of the CDR3 is 16 residues. The DNA for the CDR3 is TGCAGTGCTAGAGACCGTGGACAGGGCCTCAATCAGCCCCAGCATTTT. Translated, it gives CSARDRGQGLNQPQHF.

As regards this clonotype: A much larger clone differs from this one at a single base, so this may be a read error. This chain links TRBV2 with TRBJ1-2, with a tentative D call TRBD1 (5 bases). The CDR3 runs to 12 residues. Germline CDR1 and CDR2: SNHLY and FYNNEI. In nucleotides, the CDR3 is TGTGCCTGCAGGGACGGAAACTATGGCTACACCTTC. It specifies CACRDGNYGYTF.

A note on this clonotype: Being one base from a much bigger clone, this may be a read error. V is TRBV20-1 and J is TRBJ1-2, with a weak D call TRBD1 (5 bases). Germline CDR1 and CDR2: DFQATT and SNEGSKA (reference sequence). The length of the CDR3 is 14 residues. The V end lost 1 base, the J end lost 8 bases, and 17 bases lay between the germline ends. The CDR3 DNA is TGCAGTGCTAGAGCGGCAGGGCGGGTAGGGGGCTACACCTTC. It yields the protein CSARAAGRVGGYTF.

For this clonotype: A much larger clone differs from this one at a single base, so this may be a read error. The V gene is TRBV11-2, the J gene TRBJ2-1; no firm D call. Germline V CDR1 and CDR2: SGHAT, FQNNGV. This CDR3 is 14 amino acids long. The V end was cut by 2 bases, the J end by 5 bases, with 10 bases between. CDR3: CASSLRVTHNEQFF. The DNA of the CDR3 is TGTGCCAGCAGCTTAAGGGTTACCCACAATGAGCAGTTCTTC.

This clonotype has at least ten counts. The rearrangement joins TRBV19 to TRBJ1-3; D gene unclear. CDR3 length: 15 residues. Germline V gene lookup returns CDR1 LNHDA and CDR2 SQIVND (reference sequence). V was shortened by 6 bases and J by 0 bases, with 12 bases between the two germline ends. In nucleotides, the CDR3 is TGTGCCAGTAGAGGACTTCTCCTCTCTGGAAACACCATATATTTT. This encodes CASRGLLLSGNTIYF.

On this clonotype itself: One end of the junction does not line up with germline, which may come from a read error. The genes are TRBV12-3 or TRBV12-4 and TRBJ1-6; TRBD1 might be the D (6 bases). The CDR3 consists of 19 residues. CDR3 coding DNA: TGTGCCGGCAGAAAAAACACAGGGCAGGGTGCGTCCTATAATTCACCCCTCCACTTT. Residues: CAGRKNTGQGASYNSPLHF.

V and J are TRBV4-3 and TRBJ1-2, with D tentatively TRBD1 (6 bases). V lost 4 bases and J 1 base, leaving 16 bases between the germline ends. Germline-derived CDR1 and CDR2 are LGHNA and YSLEER. This CDR3 has 16 residues. The CDR3 spells CASSPARGQNNYGYTF. For the CDR3, the DNA is TGCGCCAGCAGCCCGGCCCGGGGACAAAATAACTATGGCTACACCTTC.

This clonotype has just a few counts. The chain couples TRBV20-1 to TRBJ1-4; the D gene is possibly TRBD1 (5 bases). The CDR3 spans 14 residues. Trimming pared 0 bases from V and 7 bases from J, leaving 12 bases between. Germline V gene sequence: CDR1 DFQATT, CDR2 SNEGSKA (reference sequence). CDR3 DNA sequence: TGCAGTGCTAGAGATATACAGGTCCCTGAAAAACTGTTTTTT. Translation: CSARDIQVPEKLFF.

This clonotype was seen many times. The chain couples TRBV12-3 or TRBV12-4 to TRBJ2-7; possibly TRBD1 for D (5 bases). The CDR3 totals 13 residues. V lost 6 bases to trimming and J lost 2 bases, with 11 bases between them. The CDR3 sequence is CASSLDITYEQYF. CDR3 in DNA: TGTGCCAGCAGCCTGGACATAACCTACGAGCAGTACTTC.